Listed below are T cell receptor beta chains from one sample, sequenced in a study of PD-1 blockade in classical Hodgkin lymphoma. Assay used: immunoSEQ multiplex PCR; TCRdb lists only in-frame clones, some missing. The sample shows roughly 150,000 clones, around four fifths of them seen only once. The sample consisted of peripheral blood mononuclear cells (PBMCs), taken before the second cycle of nivolumab. The receptors here all came from a human donor with classical Hodgkin lymphoma. Each CDR3 is given with its conserved first and last residue. Fields, in order: V gene, J gene, clone size, D gene, CDR3 protein, CDR3 DNA. D genes are given only for firm matches. Clone size, where shown, is once, few, many, or a class for clones that have expanded.

TRBV5-4	TRBJ2-7	once	-	CASSSRTVNEQYF	TGTGCCAGCAGCTCGAGGACAGTAAACGAGCAGTACTTC
TRBV30	TRBJ2-4	-	-	CAWSLGRKNIQYF	TGTGCCTGGAGTCTAGGGCGCAAAAACATTCAGTACTTC
TRBV4-2	TRBJ1-4	few	TRBD1	CASSNHRGQTNEKLFF	TGTGCCAGCAGCAACCACAGGGGGCAGACTAATGAAAAACTGTTTTTT
TRBV7-2	TRBJ2-7	-	-	CASSSGPNGQLYF	TGTGCCAGCAGCTCCGGACCCAACGGGCAACTGTACTTC
TRBV4-2	TRBJ1-3	-	-	CASSQGGNTIYF	TGTGCCAGCAGCCAAGGTGGAAACACCATATATTTT
TRBV6-1	TRBJ1-2	-	-	CASSAGHRENYGYTF	TGTGCCAGCAGTGCCGGACACAGGGAAAACTATGGCTACACCTTC
TRBV6-4	TRBJ2-7	-	TRBD2	CASSRLAGPYEQYF	TGTGCCAGCAGTCGACTAGCGGGTCCCTACGAGCAGTACTTC
TRBV4-2	TRBJ2-5	-	-	CASSQGEPWWETQYF	TGTGCCAGCAGCCAAGGGGAGCCATGGTGGGAGACCCAGTACTTC
TRBV4-2	TRBJ2-5	-	-	CASSQEWGMGTQYF	TGTGCCAGCAGCCAAGAGTGGGGAATGGGGACCCAGTACTTC
TRBV10-3	TRBJ1-2	-	TRBD1	CAISTGGPNYGYTF	TGTGCCATCAGTACAGGGGGCCCTAACTATGGCTACACCTTC
TRBV28	TRBJ2-6	-	-	CASSGQEPLSGANVLTF	TGTGCCAGCAGTGGGCAGGAACCCCTCTCTGGGGCCAACGTCCTGACTTTC
TRBV15	TRBJ1-1	-	-	CATSRDLGNTEAFF	TGTGCCACCAGCAGAGATTTAGGAAACACTGAAGCTTTCTTT
TRBV6-1	TRBJ2-1	-	TRBD2	CASSRLAGGQGEQFF	TGTGCCAGCAGCCGACTAGCGGGAGGGCAGGGGGAGCAGTTCTTC
TRBV19	TRBJ1-1	few	-	CASSGNGVNTEAFF	TGTGCCAGTTCAGGGAACGGGGTAAACACTGAAGCTTTCTTT
TRBV9	TRBJ2-5	-	TRBD2	CASSVDASGLQETQYF	TGTGCCAGCAGCGTAGACGCTAGCGGGCTGCAAGAGACCCAGTACTTC
TRBV5-1	TRBJ2-5	-	-	CASSGGATKGGETQYF	TGCGCCAGCAGCGGAGGGGCGACCAAAGGCGGGGAGACCCAGTACTTC
TRBV5-6	TRBJ1-4	few	-	CASSLLLATNEKLFF	TGTGCCAGCAGCTTGCTATTAGCAACTAATGAAAAACTGTTTTTT
TRBV13	TRBJ2-1	-	TRBD2	CASRAATSGSSYNEQFF	TGTGCCAGCAGAGCGGCGACTAGCGGGTCATCCTACAATGAGCAGTTCTTC
TRBV6-1	TRBJ2-7	few	-	CASSGGGSSYEQYF	TGTGCCAGCTCCGGCGGTGGCAGCTCCTACGAGCAGTACTTC
TRBV9	TRBJ2-2	-	-	CASSLARGGIGELFF	TGTGCCAGCAGCCTGGCCAGGGGGGGGATCGGGGAGCTGTTTTTT
TRBV7-6	TRBJ2-1	-	TRBD2	CASSLGAGGQNEQFF	TGTGCCAGCAGCTTAGGAGCGGGGGGGCAAAATGAGCAGTTCTTC
TRBV7-9	TRBJ2-2	-	-	CASPPALNTGELFF	TGTGCCAGCCCCCCGGCCTTAAACACCGGGGAGCTGTTTTTT
TRBV6-5	TRBJ2-3	-	TRBD2	CASRLAAPDTQYF	TGTGCCAGCAGACTAGCGGCCCCAGATACGCAGTATTTT
TRBV19	TRBJ1-2	-	-	CASKLTTNGIYGYTF	TGTGCCAGTAAGCTCACCACCAACGGAATCTATGGCTACACCTTC
TRBV7-2	TRBJ2-7	-	-	CASSRLYEQYF	TGTGCCAGCAGTCGCCTGTACGAGCAGTACTTC
TRBV6-5	TRBJ2-5	-	TRBD2	CASSYSAGEETQYF	TGTGCCAGCAGTTACTCCGCGGGGGAAGAGACCCAGTACTTC
TRBV28	TRBJ2-3	-	TRBD1	CASGLGQGPDTQYF	TGTGCCAGCGGGTTGGGACAGGGCCCGGATACGCAGTATTTT
TRBV7-3	TRBJ2-1	-	TRBD2	CASSSGYSGSSYNEQFF	TGTGCCAGCAGCTCAGGGTATAGCGGGAGCTCCTACAATGAGCAGTTCTTC
TRBV9	TRBJ2-3	-	TRBD2	CASGGLATDTQYF	TGTGCCAGCGGTGGACTAGCGACAGATACGCAGTATTTT
TRBV29-1	TRBJ1-2	-	-	CSAGTAPIGYTF	TGCAGCGCTGGGACGGCTCCTATCGGCTACACCTTC
TRBV5-3	TRBJ1-1	-	-	CARREATRDTEAFF	TGTGCCAGAAGGGAGGCCACGAGGGACACTGAAGCTTTCTTT
TRBV6-6	TRBJ1-2	-	-	CAEGGTNYGYTF	TGTGCCGAGGGTGGGACGAACTATGGCTACACCTTC
TRBV27	TRBJ2-6	-	TRBD1	CASSLKPSRTGGRLSGANVLTF	TGTGCCAGCAGTTTAAAACCCTCCAGGACAGGGGGCAGGCTGTCTGGGGCCAACGTCCTGACTTTC
TRBV6-5	TRBJ1-6	-	-	CASSPNVGNSPLHF	TGTGCCAGCAGCCCGAATGTTGGTAATTCACCCCTCCACTTT
TRBV4-2	TRBJ2-3	once	TRBD2	CASSQDPGLAGAYTDTQYF	TGTGCCAGCAGCCAAGATCCGGGACTAGCGGGGGCCTACACAGATACGCAGTATTTT
TRBV10-3	TRBJ1-2	few	-	CAISSGRQDYGYTF	TGTGCCATCAGTTCAGGCCGTCAGGACTATGGCTACACCTTC
TRBV6-5	TRBJ2-5	-	-	CASRSVRETQYF	TGTGCCAGCAGGAGCGTAAGAGAGACCCAGTACTTC
TRBV28	TRBJ1-3	-	-	CASSLGGASGNTIYF	TGTGCCAGCAGTTTGGGTGGGGCATCGGGAAACACCATATATTTT